This T cell receptor (beta chain) was obtained from a study of blood T cell repertoires in COVID-19 (TCRdb year 2020). For the wider study: The collaborator samples originated in the United States, Italy and Spain and spanned the acute and convalescent phases of COVID-19. The material from the prospective study consisted of cDNA or gDNA derived from T cells, B-cell-depleted T cells, or PBMCs. The dataset comprised deeply sampled blood TCRbeta repertoires from subjects exposed to, actively infected with, or recovered from COVID-19. The repertoires were made available in a free public database intended to serve as a resource for research on the immune response to SARS-CoV-2. Samples came from the ongoing ImmuneRACE study (first 160 participants) plus 1,254 subjects from 6 global collaborators. A de-identified subject ID, COVID-19 status, age in years and sex were almost always included in the sample metadata. HLA class I and class II types, where available, came from metadata supplied by the sample provider rather than from assay-based typing. Beyond this particular receptor, the publication reports: How much clinical and demographic metadata was included differed by source and by participant, and the metadata was provided uncurated.

Whole blood was collected in K2EDTA tubes by collaborating institutions according to the institutions' own protocols. Collaborator samples were shipped for TCRbeta analysis as frozen whole blood, isolated PBMCs, or DNA extracted from either sample type. About this clone itself: It lacks a known antigen. No much larger clone is present one base from it, and per-base qualities are unavailable.

The CDR3, cysteine through phenylalanine, is 15 amino acids long. This entry keeps only the CDR3 DNA: 45 bases, framed from base 1. From a lookup of the germline V gene, CDR1 and CDR2 are SGDLS and YYNGEE. Trimming takes 2 bases from V and 3 bases from J, and the germline ends sit 12 bases apart. TCRbeta CDR3 regions were amplified from genomic DNA by means of the immunoSEQ Assay, a bias-controlled multiplex PCR. The study's own analysis went as follows. The number of nucleated cells in each sample was estimated by amplification of reference gene primers within the assay. To quantify the absolute abundance of each unique TCRbeta CDR3 rearrangement, sequence reads were collapsed and filtered. For each sample, productive Simpson clonality was calculated as the square root of Simpson's diversity index across productive rearrangements. TCRdb holds this immuneACCESS table with in-frame rearrangements only. Some clones are missing; in checked studies, unresolved V genes explain under half, and the rest has no known cause. For V, J and clone size, that table is used; D and trimming come from the DNA. The sample table holds under 300,000 clones, of which 86% were seen once. Together, the top ten hold 5.5% to 6.5% of the sample.

The TCR comes from a man aged 55 to 70 with acute or convalescent COVID-19. The receptor chain draws on TRBV9 and TRBJ2-1, with a tentative D gene TRBD2 over 6 matching bases. The sequencing input was peripheral blood. The CDR3 region reads CASSVSEGLYNEQFF. In nucleotide form, the sequence is TGTGCCAGCAGCGTTTCTGAGGGACTCTACAATGAGCAGTTCTTC.